Below, one TCR beta chain is given with its context. The antigen is unknown. The sample comes from a study of cytomegalovirus exposure and HLA in healthy donors. Trimming pared 6 bases from V and 3 bases from J, leaving 16 bases between. CDR1 and CDR2 from the germline V gene are SEHNR and FQNEAQ (reference sequence). The CDR3 is made up of 15 amino acids. General study points: As a later analysis showed, a missense DCLRE1C variant was linked to trimming of TCR beta V- and J-genes. It was reported that the classifier diagnosed cytomegalovirus status with high specificity and sensitivity in both the original and validation cohorts. Cytomegalovirus association was assigned to about 180 TCR beta chains.

This PCR relied on a set of 60 Vbeta primers and 13 Jbeta primers. The method was immunoSEQ multiplex PCR; TCRdb's version includes in-frame clones alone and lacks a portion of them. The repertoire holds roughly 93,000 clones, with around 81% as singletons. V gene TRBV7-9 combines with J gene TRBJ2-3, with D possibly TRBD2 on 5 matching bases. The receptor was isolated from a man aged 25-45 years in good health and CMV-seronegative. Sequenced sample: PBMCs. Here the CDR3 reads CASSWGETRTDTQYF. CDR3 coding DNA: TGTGCCAGCAGTTGGGGAGAGACTCGGACAGATACGCAGTATTTT.